This T cell receptor beta chain was found in a study of blood T cell repertoires in COVID-19. After removal of 8 bases from V and 0 bases from J, the junction contained 3 bases not matched to a gene. CDR3 size: 13 residues. Germline V gives CDR1 MNHEY, CDR2 SVGAGI. TCRdb keeps only in-frame clones here, not all; method: immunoSEQ multiplex PCR. The data show around 460,000 clones, with around 90% seen just once and 0.75% to 0.85% held by the top ten. Sample: peripheral blood. The chain couples TRBV6-5 to TRBJ2-5; TRBD2 matches 7 bases. This TCR came from a man younger than 35 with COVID-19, enrolled during active disease. The CDR3 spells CASGGGHQETQYF. CDR3 in DNA: TGTGCCAGCGGGGGGGGTCACCAAGAGACCCAGTACTTC.